Shown below are 11 T cell receptor beta chains from a single sample sequenced in a study of PD-L1 blockade in urothelial cancer. Time point in this sample: pretreatment peripheral blood. The table came from immunoSEQ multiplex PCR; TCRdb's copy has only in-frame clones and leaves some out. The sample includes 100,000 to 150,000 clones, approximately 88% of them seen just once. The source was PBMCs, collected around atezolizumab (anti-PD-L1) treatment. All receptors derive from a man in his fifties or sixties with urothelial cancer.

The V gene is TRBV28, the J gene TRBJ2-7, with 9 positions matching TRBD2. The CDR3 is 16 residues long. From germline, CDR1 is MDHEN and CDR2 SYDVKM. J was trimmed by 3 bases and V by 6 bases; bases with no gene match: 12. In DNA, the CDR3 is TGTGCCAGCAGCCGCATTCCCAGCGGGAGGCTCTACGAGCAGTACTTC. Translated, it gives CASSRIPSGRLYEQYF.

The count of this clone is one. This rearrangement joins TRBV11-2 to TRBJ2-7; 9 bases align to TRBD2. V shed 4 bases, J shed 6 bases, and the junction held 7 bases outside the gene matches. There are 14 residues in the CDR3. Germline V gives CDR1 SGHAT, CDR2 FQNNGV. CDR3 in DNA: TGTGCCAGCAGCTCTTTAGCGGGAGTTTCCGAGCAGTACTTC. It is translated as CASSSLAGVSEQYF.

The rearrangement joins TRBV11-3 to TRBJ2-1; TRBD2 matches at 10 bases. V lost 3 bases to trimming and J lost 1 base; unmatched junction nucleotides: 6. The CDR3 contains 17 residues. Germline lookup yields CDR1 SGHNT and CDR2 YENEEA. The CDR3 loop is CASSLASGSGSYNEQFF. The CDR3 nucleotides are TGTGCCAGCAGCTTGGCTAGCGGGAGTGGGTCCTACAATGAGCAGTTCTTC.

The chain couples TRBV5-6 to TRBJ2-7, with D possibly TRBD1 on 6 matching bases. The CDR3 covers 13 residues. The germline gives CDR1 SGHDT, CDR2 YYEEEE. V lost 6 bases and J 2 bases, leaving 12 bases between the germline ends. DNA for the CDR3: TGTGCCAGCAACCCTACAGGGACCTACGAGCAGTACTTC. This codes for CASNPTGTYEQYF.

This clone showed up just once. This sequence joins TRBV11-1 and TRBJ2-7, with TRBD1 identical over 8 bases. Germline V gene sequence: CDR1 SGHAT, CDR2 FQDESV (reference sequence). This CDR3 has 16 amino acids. J gave up 2 bases and V 2 bases, and 8 bases lay outside the gene matches. CDR3 loop: CASSLHRGAITYEQYF. As DNA, the CDR3 is TGTGCCAGCAGCTTACACAGGGGGGCCATTACCTACGAGCAGTACTTC.

The V call is TRBV28, the J call TRBJ2-7, with 8 bases fitting TRBD2. With V trimmed by 0 bases and J by 4 bases, 2 bases remained unmatched. Germline V gene data show CDR1 as MDHEN and CDR2 as SYDVKM. The CDR3 totals 14 residues. CDR3 DNA sequence: TGTGCCAGCAGTTTATGGGCTAGCGGGTACGAGCAGTACTTC. Translating it yields CASSLWASGYEQYF.

The J gene is TRBJ2-2, the V gene TRBV5-1; perhaps TRBD2 as D (6 bases). The V gene lost 0 bases and the J gene lost 4 bases, with 10 bases spanning the gap. CDR3 length equals 15 residues. Germline CDR1 is SGHRS and CDR2 is YFSETQ. The CDR3 reads CASSLAGRSTGELFF. In nucleotides, the CDR3 is TGCGCCAGCAGCTTGGCGGGGAGGAGCACCGGGGAGCTGTTTTTT.

V gene TRBV20-1 combines with J gene TRBJ2-1, with unresolved D. The V end was cut by 7 bases, the J end by 6 bases, with 7 bases between. CDR1 and CDR2 (germline): DFQATT, SNEGSKA (reference sequence). CDR3 length: 10 amino acids. CDR3 nucleotides: TGCAGTGTCTCGGGCAATGAGCAGTTCTTC. This sequence encodes CSVSGNEQFF.

This chain joins TRBV5-1 and TRBJ1-1; D is ambiguous. This CDR3 has 13 residues. Germline V lookup: CDR1 SGHRS, CDR2 YFSETQ. Trimming shortened V by 4 bases and J by 1 base, and 8 bases separated the two germline ends. CDR3: CASSPPGNTEAFF. The DNA for the CDR3 is TGCGCCAGCAGCCCCCCAGGGAACACTGAAGCTTTCTTT.

This chain joins TRBV19 and TRBJ1-5; TRBD1 matches 9 bases. The CDR3 totals 15 residues. V shed 8 bases and J 3 bases; nucleotides not matched to a gene: 8. CDR1 LNHDA and CDR2 SQIVND come from the germline V gene (reference sequence). CDR3: CASCKQGANNQPQHF. The CDR3 DNA follows: TGTGCCAGTTGCAAACAGGGGGCCAACAATCAGCCCCAGCATTTT.

The chain uses TRBV18 and TRBJ1-6; tentative D call: TRBD1 (6 bases). V was trimmed by 1 base and J by 7 bases, leaving 14 bases between them. The CDR3 sequence is 16 residues long. In germline, CDR1 is KGHSH, CDR2 LQKENI. CDR3 nucleotide sequence: TGTGCCAGCTCACCACAACAGGGTGGAGAGAATTCACCCCTCCACTTT. It encodes CASSPQQGGENSPLHF.